The source of this T cell receptor (beta chain) is a study of cytomegalovirus exposure and HLA in healthy donors. This clone was detected a few times. 60 Vbeta and 13 Jbeta primers were used in PCR. The assay was immunoSEQ multiplex PCR, and TCRdb's table has in-frame clones only and misses some. The data hold over 120,000 clones, with approximately 84% observed a single time. The germline gives CDR1 MGHDK, CDR2 SYGVNS. Trimming left V 4 bases short and J 6 bases short, with 8 bases between. The CDR3 contains 12 residues. This sequence joins TRBV25-1 and TRBJ2-3, with D perhaps matching TRBD1 (6 bases). Material for sequencing was PBMCs. The receptor was derived from a man aged 30 to 45 in good health and CMV-seropositive. CDR3 protein: CASSGDKDTQYF. The CDR3 DNA follows: TGTGCCAGCAGTGGGGACAAGGATACGCAGTATTTT.